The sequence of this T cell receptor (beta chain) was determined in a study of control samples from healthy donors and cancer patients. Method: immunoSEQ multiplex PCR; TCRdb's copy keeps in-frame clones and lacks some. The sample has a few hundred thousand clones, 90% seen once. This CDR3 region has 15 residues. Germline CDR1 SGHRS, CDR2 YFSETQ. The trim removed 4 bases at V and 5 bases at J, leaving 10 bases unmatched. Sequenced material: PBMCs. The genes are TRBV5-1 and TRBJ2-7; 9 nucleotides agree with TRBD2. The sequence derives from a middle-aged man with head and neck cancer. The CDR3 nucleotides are TGCGCCAGCAGCACGACCGGGACTAGCTTCGACGAGCAGTACTTC. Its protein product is CASSTTGTSFDEQYF.